The TCR beta chain under discussion was sequenced for a study of CD8+ T cells in alopecia areata. The wider study: Treated patients swallowed 5 to 10 mg of oral tofacitinib twice daily.

About this clone: Its target is unknown.

Germline CDR1 SEHNR, CDR2 FQNEAQ (reference sequence). V was pared by 5 bases and J by 2 bases, with 9 bases of the junction left unmatched. The CDR3 extends over 18 amino acids. Study conclusions and caveats: Relative to mice, TCR sharing across patients was less clear, a difference possibly HLA-related. It was lesional scalp, especially alopecia totalis/universalis, that showed higher clonality than normal scalp.

As the sequencing template, cDNA was produced by extracting RNA and reverse transcribing it. Method: immunoSEQ multiplex PCR; TCRdb's copy keeps in-frame clones and lacks some. The table shows under 85,000 clones, with roughly half occurring only once. This specimen was CD8+ T cells sorted from blood, taken at week 0. The chain is built from TRBV7-9 and TRBJ2-3, with 14 bases that match TRBD2. The sequence came from a human donor with alopecia areata. Here the CDR3 reads CASSAVPGLAGDTDTQYF. Here the CDR3 DNA reads TGTGCCAGCAGCGCCGTTCCGGGACTAGCGGGGGACACAGATACGCAGTATTTT. The full variable domain, its missing parts supplied by reference TRBV7-9 and TRBJ2-3, is DTGVSQNPRHKITKRGQNVTFRCDPISEHNRLYWYRQTLGQGPEFLTYFQNEAQLEKSRLLSDRFSAERPKGSFSTLEIQRTEQGDSAMYLCASSAVPGLAGDTDTQYFGPGTRLTVL.